The present T cell receptor (beta chain) was sequenced within a study of shared clonotypes between healthy human individuals. The study's findings and limits: The naive CD4 repertoires of a few donors were compared, and approximately 4.7% of clonotypes were shared.

A note on this clone: Its specificity is unknown.

Replicate PCRs run on sorted subsets employed around 200 ng DNA, around 27,000 T cell genomes. Clones were read by immunoSEQ multiplex PCR, and TCRdb kept only the in-frame ones, dropping some. Of about 1,900,000 clones listed, less than 95% are singletons. The junction had 13 bases not matched to a gene; V was cut back by 3 bases and J by 3 bases. Germline lookup yields CDR1 KGHSH and CDR2 LQKENI. This CDR3 comprises 17 residues. CD45RO negativity and positive selection for CCR7 defined naive CD8 cells, a population that excluded terminally differentiated effector memory CD45RA+ cells. The TCR sequence derives from a man between 18 and 35 years old in good health. The sample comprised naive CD8+ T cells sorted from blood. The rearrangement uses TRBV18 and TRBJ1-2; 7 bases line up with TRBD1. The CDR3 DNA reads as TGTGCCAGCTCACCGCGGCCTCAGGGGGTTTACGACTATGGCTACACCTTC. Its translation is CASSPRPQGVYDYGYTF.